This T cell receptor beta chain was sequenced during a study of vaccination effects on CD4 cells after COVID-19. Comment on this clone: As yet, its antigen is unknown.

Subsequent to a culture period of about nine days, CD4+ T cells were isolated. Each participant received a vaccine that was either BNT162b2 or mRNA-1273, given as two doses. The CDR3 has 17 residues. In germline, CDR1 is SGHTA, CDR2 FQGNSA. The J segment lost 2 bases and the V segment lost 2 bases, leaving 6 bases of the junction unmatched. Sequencing used immunoSEQ multiplex PCR; TCRdb keeps in-frame clones, though not all of them. The sample has tens of thousands of clones; around two thirds are singletons. The source material was CD4+ T cells from PBMCs cultured without peptide, sampled after COVID-19 vaccination. The gene calls are TRBV7-2 and TRBJ2-5; 12 nucleotides match TRBD2. The TCR sequence derives from a human donor who received a COVID-19 vaccine. This CDR3 reads CASSLSSGGGKQETQYF. CDR3 in DNA: TGTGCCAGCAGCTTATCTAGCGGGGGGGGGAAACAAGAGACCCAGTACTTC. Variable domain in full (rest from reference TRBV7-2 and TRBJ2-5): GAGVSQSPSNKVTEKGKDVELRCDPISGHTALYWYRQSLGQGLEFLIYFQGNSAPDKSGLPSDRFSAERTGGSVSTLTIQRTQQEDSAVYLCASSLSSGGGKQETQYFGPGTRLLVL.